This TCR beta chain was recovered during a study of shared clonotypes between healthy human individuals. General study findings and limits: Since donors were few, the genetic and exposure-history diversity represented was limited. Among several donors, roughly 5% of naive CD4 clonotypes were found in common.

As concerns this clone: What it binds is not known.

The V end was cut by 5 bases, the J end by 4 bases, with 14 bases between. Germline values: CDR1 SEHNR, CDR2 FQNEAQ (reference sequence). The CDR3 runs to 15 residues. CD45RO-negative, CCR7-positively selected cells formed the naive CD8 fraction, excluding terminally differentiated effector memory CD45RA+ cells. Everyone who donated was a Caucasian adult who lived in Nashville, Tennessee. For every subset, genomic DNA was evenly distributed across several immunoSEQ plates. The method was immunoSEQ multiplex PCR; TCRdb's version includes in-frame clones alone and lacks a portion of them. The table lists around 2,000,000 clones, approximately 94% of them singletons.

The receptor was isolated from a man younger than 35 in good health. The gene calls are TRBV7-9 and TRBJ1-4; D ambiguous. Source material: naive CD8+ T cells sorted from blood. CDR3 in amino acids: CASSPRLVDNEKLFF. The CDR3 DNA reads TGTGCCAGCAGCCCCCGTTTAGTAGATAATGAAAAACTGTTTTTT. Drawing the rest from reference TRBV7-9 and TRBJ1-4, the complete variable domain is DTGVSQNPRHKITKRGQNVTFRCDPISEHNRLYWYRQTLGQGPEFLTYFQNEAQLEKSRLLSDRFSAERPKGSFSTLEIQRTEQGDSAMYLCASSPRLVDNEKLFFGSGTQLSVL.